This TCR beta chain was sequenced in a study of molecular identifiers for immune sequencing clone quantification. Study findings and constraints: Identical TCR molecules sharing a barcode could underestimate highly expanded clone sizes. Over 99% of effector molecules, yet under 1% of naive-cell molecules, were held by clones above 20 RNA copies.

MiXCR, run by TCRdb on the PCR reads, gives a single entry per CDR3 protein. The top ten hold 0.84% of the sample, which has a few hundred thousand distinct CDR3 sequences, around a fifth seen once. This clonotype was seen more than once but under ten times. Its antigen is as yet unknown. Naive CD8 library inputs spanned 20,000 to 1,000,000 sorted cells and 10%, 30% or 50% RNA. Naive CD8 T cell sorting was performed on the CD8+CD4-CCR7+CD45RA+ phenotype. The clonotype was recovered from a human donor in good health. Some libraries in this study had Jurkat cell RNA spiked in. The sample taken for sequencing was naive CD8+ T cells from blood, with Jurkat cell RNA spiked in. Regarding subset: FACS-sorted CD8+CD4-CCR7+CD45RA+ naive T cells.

CDR3 in amino acids: CASSPSLAGGSYEQYF. The CDR3 coding sequence is TGTGCCAGCAGTCCATCGCTAGCGGGAGGCTCCTACGAGCAGTACTTC. The J gene is TRBJ2-7, the V gene TRBV28; the match to TRBD2 covers 11 bases. With 5 bases clipped from V and 0 bases from J, the junction kept 6 bases outside the gene matches. Germline CDR1 is MDHEN and CDR2 is SYDVKM. The length of the CDR3 is 16 residues. Using reference TRBV28 and TRBJ2-7 for the parts outside the CDR3, the full variable domain is DVKVTQSSRYLVKRTGEKVFLECVQDMDHENMFWYRQDPGLGLRLIYFSYDVKMKEKGDIPEGYSVSREKKERFSLILESASTNQTSMYLCASSPSLAGGSYEQYFGPGTRLTVT.